Listed here are 32 T cell receptor beta chains from one sample, sequenced in a study of blood T cell repertoires in COVID-19. Sequenced by immunoSEQ multiplex PCR; TCRdb stores in-frame clones only, minus some. Of approximately 500,000 clones listed, around 89% were seen once; the top ten hold about 2%. What was sequenced was PBMCs or T cells enriched from blood (not recorded which). The receptors come from a woman aged 40 to 50 who had recovered from COVID-19.

J is TRBJ1-1 and V is TRBV19; no reliable D call. V lost 6 bases to trimming and J lost 1 base, with 6 bases between them. Germline loops: CDR1 LNHDA, CDR2 SQIVND (reference sequence). The CDR3 consists of 12 residues. The CDR3 sequence is CASSRANTEAFF. The CDR3 bases are TGTGCCAGTAGCCGCGCGAACACTGAAGCTTTCTTT. The whole variable domain, remainder taken from reference TRBV19 and TRBJ1-1, is DGGITQSPKYLFRKEGQNVTLSCEQNLNHDAMYWYRQDPGQGLRLIYYSQIVNDFQKGDIAEGYSVSREKKESFPLTVTSAQKNPTAFYLCASSRANTEAFFGQGTRLTVV.

This clone came up once. The chain recombines TRBV11-2 with TRBJ2-7; possibly TRBD1 for D (5 bases). The CDR3 has 15 residues. The V end was cut by 6 bases, the J end by 3 bases, with 18 bases between. Germline V gene lookup returns CDR1 SGHAT and CDR2 FQNNGV. The CDR3 loop is CASRPVGQGRYEQYF. For the CDR3, the DNA is TGTGCCAGCAGACCGGTAGGGCAGGGCCGCTACGAGCAGTACTTC. The full variable domain, with the rest looked up from reference TRBV11-2 and TRBJ2-7, is EAGVAQSPRYKIIEKRQSVAFWCNPISGHATLYWYQQILGQGPKLLIQFQNNGVVDDSQLPKDRFSAERLKGVDSTLKIQPAKLEDSAVYLCASRPVGQGRYEQYFGPGTRLTVT.

The rearrangement uses TRBV12-3 or TRBV12-4 and TRBJ1-5, with D hard to call. This CDR3 comprises 12 residues. With 5 bases removed from V and 9 bases from J, the gap between germline ends came to 11 bases. The CDR3 spells CASSPDERPQHF. CDR3 in DNA: TGTGCCAGCAGTCCCGACGAGCGGCCCCAGCATTTT.

This clone was counted only a few times. The V and J genes are TRBV19 and TRBJ1-4, with D maybe TRBD1 (6 bases). The CDR3 is 15 amino acids. Germline V gene lookup returns CDR1 LNHDA and CDR2 SQIVND (reference sequence). The V end lost 3 bases, the J end lost 3 bases, and 11 bases lay between the germline ends. For the CDR3, the DNA is TGTGCCAGTAGTATTCGACAGGCGCCTAATGAAAAACTGTTTTTT. It specifies CASSIRQAPNEKLFF.

The chain carries TRBV24-1 and TRBJ2-5; perhaps TRBD2 as D (5 bases). The CDR3 has 12 amino acids. Trimming took 7 bases from V and 5 from J, leaving 10 bases between them. The germline V gene encodes CDR1 KGHDR and CDR2 SFDVKD. CDR3 residues: CATSDPGETQYF. CDR3 DNA sequence: TGTGCCACCAGCGACCCGGGGGAGACCCAGTACTTC.

The V and J genes are TRBV6-2 or TRBV6-3 and TRBJ2-1; D may be TRBD2 (5 bases). Trimming took 7 bases from V and 7 from J, leaving 17 bases between them. The CDR3 runs to 14 residues. The germline CDR1 and CDR2 sequences are MNHEY and SVGEGT. The CDR3 protein is CASTPRGQRNEQFF. DNA of the CDR3: TGTGCCAGCACCCCCCGGGGTCAGAGGAATGAGCAGTTCTTC.

The V and J genes are TRBV29-1 and TRBJ1-2; D call uncertain. V was pared by 3 bases and J by 4 bases, with 12 bases between. Germline V gene lookup returns CDR1 SQVTM and CDR2 ANQGSEA. This CDR3 is 13 amino acids long. CDR3 amino acids: CSVDPRESYGYTF. The CDR3 DNA is TGCAGCGTTGACCCCCGCGAGAGCTATGGCTACACCTTC.

A note on this clone: The sample holds other DNA sequences that translate to the same CDR3. This sequence joins TRBV4-3 and TRBJ2-7, with 7 bases aligning to TRBD2. The length of the CDR3 is 14 residues. The ends lost 1 base at V and 1 base at J; junction bases unmatched: 1. From germline, CDR1 is LGHNA and CDR2 YSLEER. The chain's CDR3 is CASSQGRGSYEQYF. In nucleotides, the CDR3 is TGCGCCAGCAGCCAAGGGCGGGGGTCCTACGAGCAGTACTTC.

This clone was observed a few times. The chain carries TRBV7-8 and TRBJ1-2; no reliable D call. Germline V gene data show CDR1 as SGHVS and CDR2 as FQNEAQ. The CDR3 length is 15 residues. The V end was cut by 3 bases, the J end by 3 bases, with 14 bases between. The CDR3 reads CASSLYRESDYGYTF. As DNA, the CDR3 is TGTGCCAGCAGCTTGTATAGAGAATCGGACTATGGCTACACCTTC. The full variable domain, rest sourced from reference TRBV7-8 and TRBJ1-2, is GAGVSQSPRYKVAKRGQDVALRCDPISGHVSLFWYQQALGQGPEFLTYFQNEAQLDKSGLPSDRFFAERPEGSVSTLKIQRTQQEDSAVYLCASSLYRESDYGYTFGSGTRLTVV.

V usage is TRBV3-1 (or the pseudogene TRBV3-2) and J usage is TRBJ2-5, with 13 bases fitting TRBD2. Germline CDR1 LGHDT, CDR2 YNNKEL (reference sequence). This CDR3 has 18 amino acids. The ends lost 1 base at V and 5 bases at J; junction bases unmatched: 10. CDR3 sequence reads: CASSQGLAGGPRGETQYF. CDR3 DNA: TGTGCCAGCAGCCAAGGACTAGCGGGAGGCCCTCGAGGCGAGACCCAGTACTTC.

This sequence joins TRBV4-1 and TRBJ2-3; D unresolved. Germline values: CDR1 MGHRA, CDR2 YSYEKL. Trimming stripped 0 bases from V and 0 bases from J, with 19 bases between. CDR3 size: 19 residues. The CDR3 is CASSQDHNPPGYSTDTQYF. As DNA, the CDR3 is TGCGCCAGCAGCCAAGACCATAATCCCCCGGGTTATAGCACAGATACGCAGTATTTT.

The chain couples TRBV3-1 (or the pseudogene TRBV3-2) to TRBJ1-4, with 9 bases identical to TRBD1. Losses at the gene ends were 4 bases for V and 0 bases for J; bases not matched to a gene: 3. There are 16 residues in the CDR3. Germline V CDR1 and CDR2: LGHDT, YNNKEL (reference sequence). The CDR3 DNA reads TGTGCCAGCAGCCCGACAGGGGGTCCAACTAATGAAAAACTGTTTTTT. It specifies CASSPTGGPTNEKLFF.

This sequence joins TRBV7-9 and TRBJ2-7; a possible D gene is TRBD1 (6 bases). The germline CDR1 and CDR2 sequences are SEHNR and FQNEAQ (reference sequence). CDR3 length: 12 residues. Trimming stripped 7 bases from V and 5 bases from J, with 12 bases between. CDR3 protein: CASNPGAHEQYF. DNA for the CDR3: TGTGCCAGCAATCCAGGGGCCCACGAGCAGTACTTC.

The V gene is TRBV29-1, the J gene TRBJ1-1; 7 nucleotides line up with TRBD1. The CDR3 is made up of 15 amino acids. V lost 5 bases, J lost 0 bases, and 9 bases stayed unmatched. Germline CDR1 SQVTM, CDR2 ANQGSEA. Written as DNA, the CDR3 is TGCAGCGTTTGTTGGGGACAGCGACTGAACACTGAAGCTTTCTTT. It specifies CSVCWGQRLNTEAFF.

This rearrangement joins TRBV10-3 to TRBJ1-6; the D is unclear. Germline CDR1 is ENHRY and CDR2 is SYGVKD. This CDR3 has 14 residues. V was clipped by 8 bases and J by 6 bases, with 14 bases between them. CDR3 residues: CAIRAGPGNSPLHF. The CDR3, as DNA: TGTGCCATCCGAGCTGGGCCTGGTAATTCACCCCTCCACTTT.

This chain connects TRBV4-3 to TRBJ2-2; 7 nucleotides agree with TRBD2. V lost 3 bases, J lost 7 bases, and 14 bases stayed unmatched. The length of the CDR3 is 17 residues. Germline V gives CDR1 LGHNA, CDR2 YSLEER. The DNA for the CDR3 is TGCGCCAGCAGCCAGGGCAGGAGGTCGGGAGGCAGCGGGGAGCTGTTTTTT. Residues: CASSQGRRSGGSGELFF.

The chain combines TRBV4-1 with TRBJ1-1, with 9 bases that match TRBD1. Losses at the gene ends were 6 bases for V and 4 bases for J; bases not matched to a gene: 9. Germline loops: CDR1 MGHRA, CDR2 YSYEKL. The CDR3 runs to 15 residues. The CDR3 loop is CASREQGALATEAFF. In DNA form, the CDR3 reads TGCGCCAGCAGAGAACAGGGGGCGCTTGCCACTGAAGCTTTCTTT.

This clone turned up a few times. The chain employs TRBV4-1 and TRBJ1-6; no firm D call. V lost 6 bases and J 5 bases, leaving 11 bases between the germline ends. The CDR3 is 14 residues long. Germline-derived CDR1 and CDR2 are MGHRA and YSYEKL. This CDR3 is CASSYRTDNSPLHF. The CDR3, as DNA: TGCGCCAGCAGTTATCGTACAGATAATTCACCCCTCCACTTT.

This sequence joins TRBV10-3 and TRBJ2-1; D not certain. The CDR3 has 14 amino acids. CDR1 and CDR2 (germline): ENHRY, SYGVKD. Trimming removed 4 bases at V and 0 bases at J, with 7 bases between. This chain's CDR3 is CAISGDSSYNEQFF. The CDR3 DNA reads as TGTGCCATCAGTGGTGACTCCTCCTACAATGAGCAGTTCTTC.

This chain links TRBV19 with TRBJ2-3; 7 bases agree with TRBD2. The CDR3 covers 17 residues. V lost 3 bases, J lost 1 base, and 10 bases stayed unmatched. CDR1 is LNHDA and CDR2 is SQIVND in the germline V gene (reference sequence). CDR3 DNA: TGTGCCAGTAGTATCGGGAGGAGCGGAGTACGCACAGATACGCAGTATTTT. Amino acids: CASSIGRSGVRTDTQYF.

The V call is TRBV5-1, the J call TRBJ1-2, with 10 positions matching TRBD1. The germline CDR1 and CDR2 sequences are SGHRS and YFSETQ. This CDR3 has 16 residues. V gave up 0 bases and J gave up 6 bases; unmatched junction bases: 8. This chain's CDR3 is CASSLESDGTGDGYTF. The CDR3 DNA follows: TGCGCCAGCAGCTTGGAGTCGGACGGGACAGGGGATGGCTACACCTTC.

In this sample, this clone turned up a few times. The chain joins TRBV7-2 to TRBJ2-7; 13 nucleotides align to TRBD2. The CDR3 consists of 16 residues. The germline gives CDR1 SGHTA, CDR2 FQGNSA. J was trimmed by 4 bases and V by 1 base; bases with no gene match: 4. The CDR3 coding sequence is TGTGCCAGCAGCTTAGGTGGACTAGCGGGAGTATACGAGCAGTACTTC. Protein sequence: CASSLGGLAGVYEQYF.

The J gene is TRBJ1-2, the V gene TRBV19; 7 nucleotides align to TRBD1. CDR1 and CDR2 from the germline V gene are LNHDA and SQIVND (reference sequence). This CDR3 spans 14 amino acids. V lost 4 bases, J lost 5 bases, and 7 bases stayed unmatched. The CDR3 protein is CASSTGTASYGYTF. The DNA of the CDR3 is TGTGCCAGTAGTACCGGGACAGCCTCGTATGGCTACACCTTC.

The chain combines TRBV14 with TRBJ2-1; tentatively, D is TRBD2 (6 bases). Germline V CDR1 and CDR2: SGHDN, FVKESK. The ends were cut back, 5 bases at V and 6 bases at J, with 11 bases in the middle. The CDR3 is 13 amino acids. The CDR3 reads CASSTGTANEQFF. The CDR3 nucleotides are TGTGCCAGCAGCACGGGGACTGCCAATGAGCAGTTCTTC. The variable domain in full, with the rest retrieved from reference TRBV14 and TRBJ2-1, is EAGVTQFPSHSVIEKGQTVTLRCDPISGHDNLYWYRRVMGKEIKFLLHFVKESKQDESGMPNNRFLAERTGGTYSTLKVQPAELEDSGVYFCASSTGTANEQFFGPGTRLTVL.

The V gene is TRBV10-3, the J gene TRBJ1-4; TRBD1 agrees at 7 bases. Germline loops: CDR1 ENHRY, CDR2 SYGVKD. The CDR3 totals 14 residues. V shed 6 bases and J 8 bases; nucleotides not matched to a gene: 9. The CDR3: CAIRNDGTDEKLFF. CDR3 DNA sequence: TGTGCCATCAGAAATGATGGGACAGACGAAAAACTGTTTTTT.

The gene calls are TRBV6-5 and TRBJ1-2; TRBD1 aligns across 9 bases. This CDR3 region has 13 residues. The junction had 9 bases not matched to a gene; V was cut back by 8 bases and J by 8 bases. CDR1 is MNHEY, CDR2 SVGAGI, per germline. The CDR3: CASARTGEGGYTF. CDR3 nucleotide sequence: TGTGCCAGCGCTAGGACAGGGGAGGGAGGCTACACCTTC.

V gene TRBV27 combines with J gene TRBJ2-7; unclear D gene. Per germline, CDR1 MNHEY and CDR2 SMNVEV (reference sequence). This CDR3 has 14 amino acids. The V and J ends lost 3 bases and 6 bases respectively, with 15 bases between them. CDR3 sequence: CASSLAKPRGEQYF. DNA for the CDR3: TGTGCCAGCAGTTTGGCCAAACCCCGCGGCGAGCAGTACTTC.

The V gene is TRBV7-9, the J gene TRBJ2-7, with 7 bases fitting TRBD1. The CDR3 spans 15 residues. Looked up from germline, CDR1 is SEHNR and CDR2 is FQNEAQ (reference sequence). Losses at the gene ends were 2 bases for V and 10 bases for J; bases not matched to a gene: 14. The DNA of the CDR3 is TGTGCCAGCAGCTTACCAACAGGGGTGCCTACGAAACAGTACTTC. Amino acid sequence: CASSLPTGVPTKQYF.

Comments on this clone: Its ends do not fully match the called genes, so a read error is possible. The chain uses TRBV12-5 and TRBJ2-1; TRBD2 matches at 10 bases. The CDR3 extends over 17 amino acids. Germline V gene lookup returns CDR1 LGHNT and CDR2 FRNRAP. CDR3 sequence (DNA): TGTGCTAGTGGTTGGGGAGGGATTGGGAGCGGGAGGGCCGCGGAGGTCTTC. Protein: CASGWGGIGSGRAAEVF.

V and J are TRBV11-2 and TRBJ2-3; weak D call: TRBD2 (7 bases). CDR1 SGHAT and CDR2 FQNNGV come from the germline V gene. V was pared by 1 base and J by 3 bases, with 11 bases between. This CDR3 region has 15 residues. CDR3 sequence (DNA): TGTGCCAGCAGCTTAGTTGGGAGGGGGACAGATACGCAGTATTTT. It codes for CASSLVGRGTDTQYF.

The gene calls are TRBV25-1 and TRBJ1-1, with 12 bases identical to TRBD1. This CDR3 region has 17 residues. V lost 2 bases and J lost 11; bases outside the gene matches: 15. Germline CDR1 reads MGHDK; CDR2 reads SYGVNS. CDR3 sequence: CASSEVGTGGSVGYAFF. CDR3 nucleotide sequence: TGTGCCAGCAGTGAAGTTGGGACAGGGGGCTCGGTCGGTTACGCTTTCTTT.

This clone was seen only a few times. The same CDR3 also results from other DNA sequences found in this sample. The chain combines TRBV6-5 with TRBJ1-1, with D tentatively TRBD1 (6 bases). The germline V gene has CDR1 MNHEY and CDR2 SVGAGI. The CDR3 runs 15 residues. Trimming shortened V by 3 bases and J by 2 bases, and 13 bases separated the two germline ends. This CDR3 is CASSYGGRLNTEAFF. CDR3 DNA: TGTGCCAGCAGTTATGGGGGCCGGCTAAACACTGAAGCTTTCTTT.